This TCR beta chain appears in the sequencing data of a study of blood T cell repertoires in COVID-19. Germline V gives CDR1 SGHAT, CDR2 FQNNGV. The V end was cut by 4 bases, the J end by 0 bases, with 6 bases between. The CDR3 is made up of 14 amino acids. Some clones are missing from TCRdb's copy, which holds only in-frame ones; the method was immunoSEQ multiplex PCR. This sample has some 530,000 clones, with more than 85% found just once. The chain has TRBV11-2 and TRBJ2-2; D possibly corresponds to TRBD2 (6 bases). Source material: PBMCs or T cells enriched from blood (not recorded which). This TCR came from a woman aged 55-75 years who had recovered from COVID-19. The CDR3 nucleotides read TGTGCCAGCAGCTGGGGGGCGAACACCGGGGAGCTGTTTTTT. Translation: CASSWGANTGELFF.